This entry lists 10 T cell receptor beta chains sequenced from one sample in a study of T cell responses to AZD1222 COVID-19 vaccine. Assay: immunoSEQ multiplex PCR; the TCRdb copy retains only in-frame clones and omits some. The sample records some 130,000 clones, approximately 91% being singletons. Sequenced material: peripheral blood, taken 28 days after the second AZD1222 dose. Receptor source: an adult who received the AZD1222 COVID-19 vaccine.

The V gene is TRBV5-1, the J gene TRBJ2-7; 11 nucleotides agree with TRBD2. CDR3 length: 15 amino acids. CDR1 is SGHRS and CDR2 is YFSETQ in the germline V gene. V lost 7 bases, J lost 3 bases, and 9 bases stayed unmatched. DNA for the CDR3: TGCGCCAGCCAGATTCTAGCGGGAGGCTACTACGAGCAGTACTTC. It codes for CASQILAGGYYEQYF.

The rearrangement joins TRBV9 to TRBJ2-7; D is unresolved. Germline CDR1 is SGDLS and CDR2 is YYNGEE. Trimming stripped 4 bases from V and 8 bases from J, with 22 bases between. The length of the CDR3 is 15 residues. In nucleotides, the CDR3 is TGTGCCAGCAGCCCAGACCGATCGGCCCCCCACCAGCAGTACTTC. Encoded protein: CASSPDRSAPHQQYF.

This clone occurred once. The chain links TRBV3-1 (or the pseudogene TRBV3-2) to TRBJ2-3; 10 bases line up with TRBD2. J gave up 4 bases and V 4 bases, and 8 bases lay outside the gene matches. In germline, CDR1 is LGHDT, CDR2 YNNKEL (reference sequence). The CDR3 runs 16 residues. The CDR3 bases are TGTGCCAGCAGCCGATGGCTAGCGGGAGTTGCAGATACGCAGTATTTT. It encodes CASSRWLAGVADTQYF.

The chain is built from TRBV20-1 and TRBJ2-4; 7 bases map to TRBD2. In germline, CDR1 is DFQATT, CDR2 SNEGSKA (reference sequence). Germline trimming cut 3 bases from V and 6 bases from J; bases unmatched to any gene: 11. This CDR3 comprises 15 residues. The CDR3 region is CSASAKAGRANIQYF. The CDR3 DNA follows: TGCAGTGCTAGTGCTAAAGCGGGACGGGCAAACATTCAGTACTTC.

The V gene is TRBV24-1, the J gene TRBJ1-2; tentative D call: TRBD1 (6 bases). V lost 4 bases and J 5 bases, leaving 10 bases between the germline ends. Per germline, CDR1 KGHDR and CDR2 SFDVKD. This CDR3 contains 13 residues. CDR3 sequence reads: CATSEGAEYGYTF. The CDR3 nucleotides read TGTGCCACCAGTGAGGGGGCGGAGTATGGCTACACCTTC.

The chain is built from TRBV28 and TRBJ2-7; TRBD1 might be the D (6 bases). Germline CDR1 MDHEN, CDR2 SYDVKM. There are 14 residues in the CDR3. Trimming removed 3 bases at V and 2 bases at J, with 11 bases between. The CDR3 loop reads CASSLFEGAYEQYF. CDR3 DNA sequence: TGTGCCAGCAGTTTGTTTGAGGGGGCCTACGAGCAGTACTTC. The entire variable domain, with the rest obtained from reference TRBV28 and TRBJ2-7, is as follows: DVKVTQSSRYLVKRTGEKVFLECVQDMDHENMFWYRQDPGLGLRLIYFSYDVKMKEKGDIPEGYSVSREKKERFSLILESASTNQTSMYLCASSLFEGAYEQYFGPGTRLTVT.

The CDR3 loop reads CATRSGLARGKNIQYF. DNA for the CDR3: TGTGCCACCAGGTCCGGACTAGCGAGGGGCAAAAACATTCAGTACTTC. The V and J genes are TRBV15 and TRBJ2-4; 9 positions match TRBD2. The CDR3 extends over 16 amino acids. Trimming cost V 6 bases and J 3 bases; bases outside gene matches: 9. The V gene's germline CDR1 is LNHNV and CDR2 YYDKDF (reference sequence).

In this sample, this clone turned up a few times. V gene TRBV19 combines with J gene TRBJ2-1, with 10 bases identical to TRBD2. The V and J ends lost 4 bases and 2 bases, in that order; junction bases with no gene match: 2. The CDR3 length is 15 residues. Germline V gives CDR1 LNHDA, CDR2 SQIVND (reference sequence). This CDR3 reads CASSTAGGPYNEQFF. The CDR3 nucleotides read TGTGCCAGTAGTACAGCGGGAGGGCCCTACAATGAGCAGTTCTTC.

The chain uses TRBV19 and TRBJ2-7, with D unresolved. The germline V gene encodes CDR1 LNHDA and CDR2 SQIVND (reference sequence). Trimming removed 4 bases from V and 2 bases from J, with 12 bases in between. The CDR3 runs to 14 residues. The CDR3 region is CASSSRERAYEQYF. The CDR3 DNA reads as TGTGCCAGTAGTAGTAGGGAACGCGCCTACGAGCAGTACTTC.

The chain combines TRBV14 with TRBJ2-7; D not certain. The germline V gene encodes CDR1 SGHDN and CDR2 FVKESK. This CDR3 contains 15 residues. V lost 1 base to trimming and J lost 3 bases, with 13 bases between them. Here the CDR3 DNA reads TGTGCCAGCAGCCAAGTTAGGGAAAGGTTCTACGAGCAGTACTTC. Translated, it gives CASSQVRERFYEQYF. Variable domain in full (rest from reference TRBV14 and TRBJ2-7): EAGVTQFPSHSVIEKGQTVTLRCDPISGHDNLYWYRRVMGKEIKFLLHFVKESKQDESGMPNNRFLAERTGGTYSTLKVQPAELEDSGVYFCASSQVRERFYEQYFGPGTRLTVT.